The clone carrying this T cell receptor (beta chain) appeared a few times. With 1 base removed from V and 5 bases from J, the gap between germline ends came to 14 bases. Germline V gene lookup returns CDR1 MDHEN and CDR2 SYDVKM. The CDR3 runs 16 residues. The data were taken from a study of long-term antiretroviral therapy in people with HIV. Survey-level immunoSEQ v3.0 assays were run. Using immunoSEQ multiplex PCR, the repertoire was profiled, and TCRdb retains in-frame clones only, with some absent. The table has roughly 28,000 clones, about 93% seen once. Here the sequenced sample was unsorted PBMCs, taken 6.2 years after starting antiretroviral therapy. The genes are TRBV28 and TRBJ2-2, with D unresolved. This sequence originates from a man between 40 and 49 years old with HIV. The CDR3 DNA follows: TGTGCCAGCAGTTTATTCCTAGGGTTTGGGACCGGGGAGCTGTTTTTT. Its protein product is CASSLFLGFGTGELFF.